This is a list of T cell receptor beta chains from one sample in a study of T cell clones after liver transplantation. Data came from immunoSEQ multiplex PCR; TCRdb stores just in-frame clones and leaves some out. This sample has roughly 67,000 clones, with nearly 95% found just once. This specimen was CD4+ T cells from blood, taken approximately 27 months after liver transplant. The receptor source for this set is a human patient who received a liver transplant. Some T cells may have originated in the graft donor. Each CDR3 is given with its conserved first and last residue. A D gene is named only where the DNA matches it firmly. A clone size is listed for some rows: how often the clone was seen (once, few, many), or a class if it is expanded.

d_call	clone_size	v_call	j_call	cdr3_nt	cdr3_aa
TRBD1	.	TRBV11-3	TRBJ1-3	TGTGCCAGCAGCCATAAACCGACAGGGTATGGAAACACCATATATTTT	CASSHKPTGYGNTIYF
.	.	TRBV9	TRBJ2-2	TGTGCCAGCAGCCCTCAGGGGCGCCTGACCGGGGAGCTGTTTTTT	CASSPQGRLTGELFF
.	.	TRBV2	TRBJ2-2	TGTGCCAGCAGCGCCGCTTGGACCGGGGAGCTGTTTTTT	CASSAAWTGELFF
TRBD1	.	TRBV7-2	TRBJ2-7	TGTGCCAGCAGCACACAGGGGGGAGAAAGTATCCGGTACTTC	CASSTQGGESIRYF
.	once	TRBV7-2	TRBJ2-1	TGTGCCAGCAGCGTCTCCGGGACATCAATCTACAATGAGCAGTTCTTC	CASSVSGTSIYNEQFF
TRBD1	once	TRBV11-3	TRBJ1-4	TGTGCCAGCAGCTTAGGGGACAGGAGGGCGCGGAATGAAAAACTGTTTTTT	CASSLGDRRARNEKLFF
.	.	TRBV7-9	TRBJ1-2	TGTGCCAGCAGCTCGATTCATGGCTACACCTTC	CASSSIHGYTF
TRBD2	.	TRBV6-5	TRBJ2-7	TGTGCCAGCAGTTACAAGCGGGAGAACTACGAGCAGTACTTC	CASSYKRENYEQYF
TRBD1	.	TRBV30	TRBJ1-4	TGTGCCTGGAGTCGTTTCGGGACAGCAAATGAAAAACTGTTTTTT	CAWSRFGTANEKLFF
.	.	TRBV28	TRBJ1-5	TGTGCCAGCAAGAAGGCAGAAAGAGTCAATCAGCCCCAGCATTTT	CASKKAERVNQPQHF
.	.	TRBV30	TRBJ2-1	TGTGCCTGGATCAGAGACAACTCCTACAATGAGCAGTTCTTC	CAWIRDNSYNEQFF
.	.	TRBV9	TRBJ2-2	TGTGCCAGCAGCCTTGAGGGGGTTGTCGGGGAGCTGTTTTTT	CASSLEGVVGELFF
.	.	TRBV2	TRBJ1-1	TGTGCCAGCAGTAACCGAGTGAACACTGAAGCTTTCTTT	CASSNRVNTEAFF
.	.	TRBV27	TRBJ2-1	TGTGCCAGCAGTCGCGGCGACATATCCTACAATGAGCAGTTCTTC	CASSRGDISYNEQFF
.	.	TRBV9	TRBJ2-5	TGTGCCAGCAGCGTCACCCCCCCCGGGGGATACCAAGAGACCCAGTACTTC	CASSVTPPGGYQETQYF
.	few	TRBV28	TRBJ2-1	TGTGCCAGCAGTTTAGGACTAACCAATGAGCAGTTCTTC	CASSLGLTNEQFF
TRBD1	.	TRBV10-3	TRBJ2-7	TGTGCCATCAGTGGTGGGACAGGCTACGAGCAGTACTTC	CAISGGTGYEQYF
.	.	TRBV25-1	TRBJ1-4	TGTGCCAGCAGTTACGACATTTCAACTAATGAAAAACTGTTTTTT	CASSYDISTNEKLFF
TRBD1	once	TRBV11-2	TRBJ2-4	TGTGCCAGCAGCGAGGACAGGGGGGCTACTCTGGCCAAAAACATTCAGTACTTC	CASSEDRGATLAKNIQYF
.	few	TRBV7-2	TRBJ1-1	TGTGCCAGCAGCCCCAGTACCATGAACACTGAAGCTTTCTTT	CASSPSTMNTEAFF
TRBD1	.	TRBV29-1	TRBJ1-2	TGCAGCGTTGAACAGGGGGCTGGCTACACCTTC	CSVEQGAGYTF
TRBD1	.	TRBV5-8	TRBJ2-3	TGTGCCAGCAGTGTCGGGACAGGGGGGACAGATACGCAGTATTTT	CASSVGTGGTDTQYF